This TCR beta chain was identified in a study of cytomegalovirus exposure and HLA in healthy donors. Study findings and constraints: In an earlier analysis, productive rearrangement rates for most beta V segments clustered near 90% or 30%.

The CDR3 is made up of 16 amino acids. CDR1 is SGDLS and CDR2 is YYNGEE in the germline V gene. Trimming left V 5 bases short and J 3 bases short, with 18 bases between. PCR used 60 Vbeta primers and 13 Jbeta primers. Sequenced by immunoSEQ multiplex PCR; TCRdb stores in-frame clones only, minus some. The repertoire consists of about 160,000 clones, with roughly 80% occurring once and the leading ten covering 9.5% to 12%. This clone appeared a single time. Its matching antigen is unknown. Input material: PBMCs. The gene calls are TRBV9 and TRBJ2-1, with D possibly being TRBD2 (6 bases). The clonotype comes from a man aged 50 to 59 in good health and CMV-seropositive. CDR3 sequence (DNA): TGTGCCAGCAGTTACACCACGGGAGCTGTCTACAATGAGCAGTTCTTC. It is translated as CASSYTTGAVYNEQFF.